The entry that follows covers one T cell receptor (beta chain) sequence. Antigen unknown. The J segment lost 6 bases and the V segment lost 4 bases, leaving 8 bases of the junction unmatched. The CDR3 is made up of 16 amino acids. In germline, CDR1 is KGHDR, CDR2 SFDVKD. The data stem from a study of post-analysis software for immune sequencing data. Study summary: Recorded disease courses covered relapsing-remitting, secondary progressive and progressive-relapsing multiple sclerosis. Some patients had no subtype annotation.

Prepared TCR beta cDNA libraries contained unique molecular identifiers. About half a million cDNA molecules were recovered from an input of roughly 0.85 to 10 million T cells. One entry per CDR3 protein results from TCRdb running MiXCR on the PCR reads. In the table there are hundreds of thousands of distinct CDR3 sequences, around 50% of which are singletons. Study results and caveats: Strong co-clustering by F measure was seen for same-batch samples. Among multiple sclerosis patients, normalized Chao1 diversity was significantly below that of controls. With TRBV5-6, TRBV5-1 and TRBV20-1 included, about five TRBV segments were more frequent in patients than in controls.

This clonotype was obtained from a girl aged 5-17 years with multiple sclerosis. V is TRBV24-1 and J is TRBJ2-1, with 10 bases identical to TRBD2. Sequenced sample: blood. The CDR3 reads CATSDRGTSATNEQFF. CDR3 sequence (DNA): TGTGCCACCAGTGACCGCGGGACTAGCGCCACCAATGAGCAGTTCTTC.